This T cell receptor beta chain was retrieved from a study of radiation and T cells in renal cell carcinoma. Overall study results and limits: Dominant CDR3 motifs occupied more repertoire in irradiated than control tumors.

The repertoire was sequenced with immunoSEQ multiplex PCR; TCRdb's copy has only in-frame clones and lacks some. The sample has approximately 16,000 clones, approximately 56% seen once. This CDR3 is built from 14 residues. Germline trimming cut 8 bases from V and 1 base from J; bases unmatched to any gene: 6. Germline CDR1 LNHDA, CDR2 SQIVND (reference sequence). The treatment here: treatment-naive control, cytoreductive nephrectomy. Controls included a few female and fewer than twelve male donors, resected 2011 to 2014. As regards this clone: Its antigen is as yet unknown.

J is TRBJ2-7 and V is TRBV19; 9 bases align to TRBD2. Material: tumor tissue, obtained from a patient whose treatment was nephrectomy without radiotherapy. The source is a man in his forties with renal cell carcinoma. DNA for the CDR3: TGTGCCAGTTCATCTAGCGGGAATTCCTACGAGCAGTACTTC. This codes for CASSSSGNSYEQYF.